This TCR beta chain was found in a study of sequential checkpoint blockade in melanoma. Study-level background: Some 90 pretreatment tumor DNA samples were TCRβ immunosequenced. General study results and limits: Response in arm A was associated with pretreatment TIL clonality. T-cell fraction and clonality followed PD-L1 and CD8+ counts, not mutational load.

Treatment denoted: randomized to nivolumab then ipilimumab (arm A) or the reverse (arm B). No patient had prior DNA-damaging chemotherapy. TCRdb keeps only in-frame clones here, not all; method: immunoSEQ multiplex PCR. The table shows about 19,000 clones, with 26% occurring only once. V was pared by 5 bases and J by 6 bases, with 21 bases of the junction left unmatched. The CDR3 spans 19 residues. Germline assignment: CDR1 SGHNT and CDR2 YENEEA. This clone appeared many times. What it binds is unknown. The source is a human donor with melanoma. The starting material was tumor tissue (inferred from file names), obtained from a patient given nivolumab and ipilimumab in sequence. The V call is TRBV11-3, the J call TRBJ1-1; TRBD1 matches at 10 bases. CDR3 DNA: TGTGCCAGCAGCCCAAGGGGGACAGGGGTTCTCACCTCGAGGGCTGAAGCTTTCTTT. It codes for CASSPRGTGVLTSRAEAFF.